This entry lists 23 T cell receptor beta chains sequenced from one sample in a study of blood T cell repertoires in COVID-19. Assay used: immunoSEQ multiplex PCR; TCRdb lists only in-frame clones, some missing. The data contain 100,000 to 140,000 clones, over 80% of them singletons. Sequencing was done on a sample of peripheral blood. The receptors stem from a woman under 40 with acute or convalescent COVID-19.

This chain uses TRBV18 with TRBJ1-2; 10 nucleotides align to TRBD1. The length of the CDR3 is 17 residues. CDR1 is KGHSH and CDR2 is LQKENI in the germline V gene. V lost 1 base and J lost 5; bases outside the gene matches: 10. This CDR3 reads CASSPLRTGGEFYGYTF. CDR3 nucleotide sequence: TGTGCCAGCTCACCACTACGGACAGGGGGAGAGTTTTATGGCTACACCTTC.

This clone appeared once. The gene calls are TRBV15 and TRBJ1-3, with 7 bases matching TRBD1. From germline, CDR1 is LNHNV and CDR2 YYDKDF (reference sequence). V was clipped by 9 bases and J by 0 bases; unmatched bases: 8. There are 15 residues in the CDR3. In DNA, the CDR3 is TGTGCCACGAGAGACAGGGTCGACTCTGGAAACACCATATATTTT. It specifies CATRDRVDSGNTIYF.

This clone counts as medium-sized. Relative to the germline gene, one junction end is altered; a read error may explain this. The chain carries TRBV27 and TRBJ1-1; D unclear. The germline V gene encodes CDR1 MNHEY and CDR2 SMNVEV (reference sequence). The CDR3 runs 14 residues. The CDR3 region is CASGFRRPNTEAFF. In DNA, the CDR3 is TGTGCCAGCGGTTTTAGGAGGCCGAACACTGAAGCTTTCTTT.

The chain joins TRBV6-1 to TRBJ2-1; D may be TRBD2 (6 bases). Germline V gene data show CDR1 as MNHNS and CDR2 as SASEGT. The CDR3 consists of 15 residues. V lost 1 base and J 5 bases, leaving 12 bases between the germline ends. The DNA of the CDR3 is TGTGCCAGCAGTGAAGACCGGGGGATTAACAATGAGCAGTTCTTC. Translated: CASSEDRGINNEQFF.

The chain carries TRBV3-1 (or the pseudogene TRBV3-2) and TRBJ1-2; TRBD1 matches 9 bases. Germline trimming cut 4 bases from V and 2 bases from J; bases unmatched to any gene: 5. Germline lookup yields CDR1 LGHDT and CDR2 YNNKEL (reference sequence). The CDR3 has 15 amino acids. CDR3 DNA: TGTGCCAGCAGCCGAGGACAGGGGACAAACTATGGCTACACCTTC. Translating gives CASSRGQGTNYGYTF.

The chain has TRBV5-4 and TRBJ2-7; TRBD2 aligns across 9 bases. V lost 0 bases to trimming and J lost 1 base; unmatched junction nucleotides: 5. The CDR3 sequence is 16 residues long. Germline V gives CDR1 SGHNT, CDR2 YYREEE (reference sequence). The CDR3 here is CASSLAGAGGSYEQYF. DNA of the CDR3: TGTGCCAGCAGCTTGGCGGGAGCGGGGGGTTCCTACGAGCAGTACTTC.

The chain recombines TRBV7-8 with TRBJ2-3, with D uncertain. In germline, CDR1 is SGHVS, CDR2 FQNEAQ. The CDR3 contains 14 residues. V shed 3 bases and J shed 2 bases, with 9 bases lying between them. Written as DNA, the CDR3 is TGTGCCAGCAGCTTGTCGTTCTCCACAGATACGCAGTATTTT. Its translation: CASSLSFSTDTQYF.

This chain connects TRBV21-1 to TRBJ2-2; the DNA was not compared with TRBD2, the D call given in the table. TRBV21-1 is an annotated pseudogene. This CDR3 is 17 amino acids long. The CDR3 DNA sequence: TGTGCCAGCAGCAAAAGAGCTAGCCCATCGGGCACCGGGGAGCTGTTTTTT. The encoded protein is CASSKRASPSGTGELFF.

The CDR3 DNA reads TGTGCCAGCACCTCTAGCCCCAATCAGCCCCAGCATTTT. Residues: CASTSSPNQPQHF. The rearrangement joins TRBV6-5 to TRBJ1-5, with D unclear. CDR3 length: 13 residues. Germline V gene lookup returns CDR1 MNHEY and CDR2 SVGAGI. The ends were cut back, 7 bases at V and 3 bases at J, with 10 bases in the middle.

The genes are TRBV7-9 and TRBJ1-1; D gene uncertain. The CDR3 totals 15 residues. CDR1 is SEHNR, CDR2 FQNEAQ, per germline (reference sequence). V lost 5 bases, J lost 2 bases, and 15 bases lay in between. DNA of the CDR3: TGTGCCAGCAGCCTCCTAATGGGCTCCAACACTGAAGCTTTCTTT. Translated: CASSLLMGSNTEAFF.

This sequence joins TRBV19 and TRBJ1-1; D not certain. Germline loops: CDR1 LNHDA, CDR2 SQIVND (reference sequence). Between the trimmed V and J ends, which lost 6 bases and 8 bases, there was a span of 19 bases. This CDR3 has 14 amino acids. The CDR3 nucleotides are TGTGCCAGTAGCCCTCTAGTGACCCGGGTAGAAGCTTTCTTT. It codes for CASSPLVTRVEAFF. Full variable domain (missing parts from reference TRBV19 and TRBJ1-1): DGGITQSPKYLFRKEGQNVTLSCEQNLNHDAMYWYRQDPGQGLRLIYYSQIVNDFQKGDIAEGYSVSREKKESFPLTVTSAQKNPTAFYLCASSPLVTRVEAFFGQGTRLTVV.

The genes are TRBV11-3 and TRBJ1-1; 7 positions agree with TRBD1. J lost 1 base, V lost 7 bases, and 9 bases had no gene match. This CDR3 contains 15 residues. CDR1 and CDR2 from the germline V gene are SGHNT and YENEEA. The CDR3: CASTPGGQPNTEAFF. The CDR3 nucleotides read TGTGCCAGCACGCCAGGGGGACAGCCGAACACTGAAGCTTTCTTT. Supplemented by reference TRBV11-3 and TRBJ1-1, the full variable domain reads EAGVVQSPRYKIIEKKQPVAFWCNPISGHNTLYWYLQNLGQGPELLIRYENEEAVDDSQLPKDRFSAERLKGVDSTLKIQPAELGDSAVYLCASTPGGQPNTEAFFGQGTRLTVV.

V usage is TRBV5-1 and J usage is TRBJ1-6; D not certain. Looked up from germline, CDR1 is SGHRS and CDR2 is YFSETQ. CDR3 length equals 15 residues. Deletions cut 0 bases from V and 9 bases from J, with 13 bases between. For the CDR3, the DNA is TGCGCCAGCAGCTTGGATGGCAGGCTGGTTTCACCCCTCCACTTT. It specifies CASSLDGRLVSPLHF. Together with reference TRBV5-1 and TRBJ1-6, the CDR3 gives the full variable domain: KAGVTQTPRYLIKTRGQQVTLSCSPISGHRSVSWYQQTPGQGLQFLFEYFSETQRNKGNFPGRFSGRQFSNSRSEMNVSTLELGDSALYLCASSLDGRLVSPLHFGNGTRLTVT.

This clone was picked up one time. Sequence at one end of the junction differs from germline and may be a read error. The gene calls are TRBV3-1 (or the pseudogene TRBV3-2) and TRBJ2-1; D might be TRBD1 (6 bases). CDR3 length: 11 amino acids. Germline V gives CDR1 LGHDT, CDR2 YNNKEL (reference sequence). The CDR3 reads CASSETGIRVF. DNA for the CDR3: TGTGCCAGCAGCGAAACAGGGATCAGGGTCTTC.

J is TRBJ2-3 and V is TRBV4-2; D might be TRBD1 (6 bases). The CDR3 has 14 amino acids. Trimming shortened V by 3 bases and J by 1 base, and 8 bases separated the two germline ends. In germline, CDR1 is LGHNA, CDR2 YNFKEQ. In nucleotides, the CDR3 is TGTGCCAGCAGCCAGCCAGGGGGCACAGATACGCAGTATTTT. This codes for CASSQPGGTDTQYF.

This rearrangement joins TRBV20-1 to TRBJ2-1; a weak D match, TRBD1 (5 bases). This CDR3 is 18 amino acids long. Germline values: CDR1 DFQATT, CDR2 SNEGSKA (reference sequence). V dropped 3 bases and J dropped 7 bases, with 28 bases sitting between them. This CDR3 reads CSASGRSLKQESGNEQFF. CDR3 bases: TGCAGTGCTAGTGGTCGTTCTCTGAAACAGGAGAGTGGGAATGAGCAGTTCTTC.

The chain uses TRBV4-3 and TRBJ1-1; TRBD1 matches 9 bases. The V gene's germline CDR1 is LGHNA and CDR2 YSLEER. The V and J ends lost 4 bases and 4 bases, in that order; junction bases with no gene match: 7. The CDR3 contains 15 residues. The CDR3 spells CASSLPGQGLTEAFF. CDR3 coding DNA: TGCGCCAGCAGCCTCCCCGGACAGGGGCTCACTGAAGCTTTCTTT.

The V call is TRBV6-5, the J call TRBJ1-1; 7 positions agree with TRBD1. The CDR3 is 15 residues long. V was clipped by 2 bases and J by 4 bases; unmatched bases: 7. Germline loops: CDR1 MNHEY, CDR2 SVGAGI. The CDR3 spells CASSYKGTVGTEAFF. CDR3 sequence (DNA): TGTGCCAGCAGTTACAAGGGGACAGTGGGCACTGAAGCTTTCTTT.

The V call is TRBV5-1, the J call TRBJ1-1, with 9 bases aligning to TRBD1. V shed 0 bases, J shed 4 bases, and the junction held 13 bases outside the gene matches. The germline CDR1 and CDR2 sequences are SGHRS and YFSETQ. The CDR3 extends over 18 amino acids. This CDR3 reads CASSLGLWTGDIGTEAFF. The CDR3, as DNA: TGCGCCAGCAGCTTGGGTTTATGGACAGGGGACATCGGCACTGAAGCTTTCTTT.

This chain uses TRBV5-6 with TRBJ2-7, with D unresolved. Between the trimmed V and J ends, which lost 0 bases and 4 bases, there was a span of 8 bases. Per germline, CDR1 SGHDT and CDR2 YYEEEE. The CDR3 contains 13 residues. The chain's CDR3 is CASSLVTSYEQYF. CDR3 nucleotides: TGTGCCAGCAGCTTGGTAACATCGTACGAGCAGTACTTC.

CDR3 in amino acids: CASSVEGGQNSPLHF. For the CDR3, the DNA is TGTGCCAGCAGCGTAGAAGGGGGCCAAAATTCACCCCTCCACTTT. The rearrangement links TRBV9 to TRBJ1-6; TRBD1 aligns across 7 bases. The CDR3 sequence is 15 residues long. With 0 bases clipped from V and 7 bases from J, the junction kept 4 bases outside the gene matches. Germline V gene sequence: CDR1 SGDLS, CDR2 YYNGEE.

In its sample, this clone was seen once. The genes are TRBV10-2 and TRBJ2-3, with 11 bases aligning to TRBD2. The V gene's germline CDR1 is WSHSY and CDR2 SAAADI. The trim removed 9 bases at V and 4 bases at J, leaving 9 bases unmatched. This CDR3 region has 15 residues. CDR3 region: CARTPLAGVADTQYF. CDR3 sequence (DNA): TGCGCCAGGACACCACTAGCGGGAGTTGCAGATACGCAGTATTTT.

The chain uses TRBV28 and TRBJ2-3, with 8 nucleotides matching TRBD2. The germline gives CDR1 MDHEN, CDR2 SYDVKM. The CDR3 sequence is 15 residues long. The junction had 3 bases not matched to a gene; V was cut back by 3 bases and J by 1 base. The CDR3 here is CASSLYGGGTDTQYF. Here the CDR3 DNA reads TGTGCCAGCAGTTTGTACGGGGGGGGCACAGATACGCAGTATTTT.